Each of the 29 T cell receptor beta chains below was sequenced from the same sample in a study of molecular identifiers for immune sequencing clone quantification. In TCRdb, the PCR reads were re-called with MiXCR into one record per CDR3 protein. There are a few hundred thousand distinct CDR3 sequences in the sample; about 20% occur only once, and approximately 0.8% lies in the top ten. Sequencing was performed on naive CD8+ T cells from blood, with Jurkat cell RNA spiked in. Subset of the sample: FACS-sorted CD8+CD4-CCR7+CD45RA+ naive T cells. These receptors all come from a human donor in good health. Some libraries in this study had Jurkat cell RNA spiked in.

Regarding this clonotype: As the CDR3 is not closed by the conserved phenylalanine or tryptophan, this likely results from a read error. This chain connects TRBV9 to TRBJ2-1; 7 nucleotides match TRBD2. V shed 0 bases and J 9 bases; nucleotides not matched to a gene: 9. There are 15 residues in the CDR3. In germline, CDR1 is SGDLS, CDR2 YYNGEE. CDR3 in DNA: TGTGCCAGCAGCGTAGTTGTGGGAGGGCCCGCTGAGCAGTTCTGC. Its translation: CASSVVVGGPAEQFC.

V and J are TRBV9 and TRBJ2-3; D call uncertain. The V and J ends lost 1 base and 1 base respectively, with 4 bases between them. Germline assignment: CDR1 SGDLS and CDR2 YYNGEE. The length of the CDR3 is 13 residues. CDR3 coding DNA: TGTGCCAGCAGCGTAATGGGCACAGATACGCAGTATTTT. Translating it yields CASSVMGTDTQYF.

The chain carries TRBV7-8 and TRBJ2-1; TRBD1 or TRBD2 may be the D gene (5 bases each). Trimming stripped 1 base from V and 5 bases from J, with 9 bases between. Germline V CDR1 and CDR2: SGHVS, FQNEAQ. The CDR3 runs 14 residues. CDR3 sequence reads: CASSLVVGDNEQFF. The CDR3, as DNA: TGTGCCAGCAGCTTAGTGGTGGGGGACAATGAGCAGTTCTTC.

Remarks on this clonotype: A much larger clone lies one base from this, so it may be a read error. The chain links TRBV29-1 to TRBJ1-2; D is undetermined. CDR1 is SQVTM and CDR2 is ANQGSEA in the germline V gene. CDR3 length: 13 amino acids. DNA of the CDR3: TGCGGCGTTGAACCACACGGTCTTTTTGGCTACACCTTC. Translated: CGVEPHGLFGYTF.

This clonotype was found many times. This sequence joins TRBV7-6 and TRBJ2-7; 11 nucleotides match TRBD1. This CDR3 region has 14 residues. The germline gives CDR1 SGHVS, CDR2 FNYEAQ. Trimming removed 5 bases from V and 5 bases from J; junction bases left unmatched: 5. CDR3 bases: TGTGCCAGCAGCCCACGGACAGGGGGCGACGAGCAGTACTTC. Protein sequence: CASSPRTGGDEQYF. The full variable domain, its missing parts supplied by reference TRBV7-6 and TRBJ2-7, is GAGVSQSPRYKVTKRGQDVALRCDPISGHVSLYWYRQALGQGPEFLTYFNYEAQQDKSGLPNDRFSAERPEGSISTLTIQRTEQRDSAMYRCASSPRTGGDEQYFGPGTRLTVT.

Only a few counts were recorded for this clonotype. V and J are TRBV12-3 or TRBV12-4 and TRBJ1-5, with 10 bases identical to TRBD1. The CDR3 is made up of 18 amino acids. Germline trimming cut 4 bases from V and 0 bases from J; bases unmatched to any gene: 9. As DNA, the CDR3 is TGTGCCAGCAGTTCCTCCGGGACAGGGGATTATAGCAATCAGCCCCAGCATTTT. Translation: CASSSSGTGDYSNQPQHF.

About this clonotype itself: It may be a read error: a sequence one base away is much more abundant. This rearrangement joins TRBV7-9 to TRBJ2-7, with D perhaps matching TRBD1 or TRBD2 (5 bases each). The CDR3 runs 14 residues. The germline gives CDR1 SEHNR, CDR2 FQNEAQ (reference sequence). Trimming pared 5 bases from V and 6 bases from J, leaving 17 bases between. In DNA, the CDR3 is TGTGCCAGCAGCCCGGCTGAACGGGGCTGCGAGCAGTACTTC. It codes for CASSPAERGCEQYF.

This clonotype has a count of ten or more. The rearrangement uses TRBV19 and TRBJ2-7; D is uncertain. Germline CDR1 is LNHDA and CDR2 is SQIVND (reference sequence). V was cut by 9 bases and J by 2 bases, with 11 bases left in between. The CDR3 is made up of 12 amino acids. CDR3 DNA sequence: TGTGCCAGCAGCCAAGGAGCCTACGAGCAGTACTTC. Translated: CASSQGAYEQYF. Filled out from reference TRBV19 and TRBJ2-7, the complete variable domain reads DGGITQSPKYLFRKEGQNVTLSCEQNLNHDAMYWYRQDPGQGLRLIYYSQIVNDFQKGDIAEGYSVSREKKESFPLTVTSAQKNPTAFYLCASSQGAYEQYFGPGTRLTVT.

To note about this clonotype: A much larger clone differs by one base, so this may be a read error. The chain recombines TRBV4-1 with TRBJ1-1, with D perhaps TRBD1 (5 bases). The germline gives CDR1 MGHRA, CDR2 YSYEKL. The length of the CDR3 is 15 residues. This chain's CDR3 is CASGHPDSINTEAFF. In DNA form, the CDR3 reads TGCGCCAGCGGCCATCCCGACAGTATCAACACTGAAGCTTTCTTT.

This clonotype was picked up a small number of times. The chain couples TRBV11-2 to TRBJ2-3; D remains unclear. Germline V lookup: CDR1 SGHAT, CDR2 FQNNGV. The CDR3 consists of 14 residues. V was cut by 4 bases and J by 2 bases, with 10 bases left in between. CDR3 residues: CASSSNPPTDTQYF. The CDR3 DNA sequence: TGTGCCAGCAGCTCAAACCCCCCCACAGATACGCAGTATTTT.

This clonotype has a count of ten or more. The V gene is TRBV28, the J gene TRBJ2-3; 8 positions match TRBD2. Per germline, CDR1 MDHEN and CDR2 SYDVKM. The CDR3 runs 15 residues. The V segment lost 5 bases and the J segment 2 bases; nucleotides outside the gene matches: 6. The CDR3 nucleotides are TGTGCCAGCAGTCCGTTAGCGGGGATCACAGATACGCAGTATTTT. This encodes CASSPLAGITDTQYF.

The CDR3 DNA sequence: TGTGCCAGCAGCGTAGCAGGGGACTATGGCTACACCTTC. Its translation: CASSVAGDYGYTF. This rearrangement joins TRBV9 to TRBJ1-2; tentative D call: TRBD1 (6 bases). This CDR3 has 13 residues. The V end lost 0 bases, the J end lost 3 bases, and 6 bases lay between the germline ends. CDR1 and CDR2 from the germline V gene are SGDLS and YYNGEE.

This clonotype was counted a few times. The rearrangement uses TRBV2 and TRBJ1-3; D might be TRBD1 (5 bases). The CDR3 extends over 16 amino acids. V shed 4 bases and J shed 1 base, with 14 bases lying between them. Germline lookup yields CDR1 SNHLY and CDR2 FYNNEI. The CDR3 spells CASSAPGISSGNTIYF. The CDR3 nucleotides read TGTGCCAGCAGTGCCCCAGGGATCTCGTCTGGAAACACCATATATTTT.

A remark on this clonotype: The junction departs from germline at one end; a sequencing error may be responsible. The CDR3 sequence is CAISVEGGLDEQFF. CDR3 DNA sequence: TGTGCCATCAGCGTAGAGGGAGGGTTAGATGAGCAGTTCTTC. The V and J genes are TRBV9 and TRBJ2-1; 7 bases are a match to TRBD2. The CDR3 runs to 14 residues. Per germline, CDR1 SGDLS and CDR2 YYNGEE.

To note about this clonotype: Likely a read error: the CDR3 ends without its conserved phenylalanine or tryptophan. Here the CDR3 reads CASSNWGNYGYTV. The CDR3 DNA is TGCGCCAGCAGCAATTGGGGAAACTATGGCTACACCGTC. This sequence joins TRBV4-3 and TRBJ1-2; D is unresolved. The germline CDR1 and CDR2 sequences are LGHNA and YSLEER. Trimming removed 5 bases at V and 2 bases at J, with 9 bases between. The CDR3 is 13 amino acids.

CDR3 coding DNA: TGTGCCAGCAGCTTAGTACCAGGGCGGGGGGAGACCCAGTACTTC. Translation gives CASSLVPGRGETQYF. The chain uses TRBV7-2 and TRBJ2-5, with TRBD2 identical over 7 bases. The germline CDR1 and CDR2 sequences are SGHTA and FQGNSA. The J segment lost 5 bases and the V segment lost 1 base, leaving 7 bases of the junction unmatched. The CDR3 is 15 amino acids.

There are a few counts of this clonotype. This rearrangement joins TRBV7-6 to TRBJ2-5; 9 positions match TRBD1. The length of the CDR3 is 18 residues. Germline V gene data show CDR1 as SGHVS and CDR2 as FNYEAQ. The V and J ends lost 3 bases and 0 bases, in that order; junction bases with no gene match: 11. This chain's CDR3 is CASSFYRRGQGYQETQYF. The CDR3 DNA is TGTGCCAGCAGCTTCTACCGCCGCGGACAGGGGTACCAAGAGACCCAGTACTTC.

This chain joins TRBV4-3 and TRBJ2-1; 7 bases fit TRBD1. With V trimmed by 0 bases and J by 5 bases, 10 bases remained unmatched. This CDR3 is built from 17 residues. The germline V gene encodes CDR1 LGHNA and CDR2 YSLEER. The CDR3 DNA sequence: TGCGCCAGCAGCCAAGATATAGGGACAGCTACCCACAATGAGCAGTTCTTC. Translated, it gives CASSQDIGTATHNEQFF.

This clonotype has only a few counts. This chain connects TRBV4-2 to TRBJ1-5, with a tentative D call TRBD1 (5 bases). Trimming left V 2 bases short and J 5 bases short, with 16 bases between. Germline V gives CDR1 LGHNA, CDR2 YNFKEQ. The CDR3 has 16 residues. Here the CDR3 reads CASSQPFPQADQPQHF. Here the CDR3 DNA reads TGTGCCAGCAGCCAACCATTCCCACAGGCTGATCAGCCCCAGCATTTT.

Remarks on this clonotype: The conserved phenylalanine or tryptophan is not found at the CDR3 terminus, so this likely reflects a read error. V is TRBV24-1 and J is TRBJ1-2; D uncertain. The germline V gene has CDR1 KGHDR and CDR2 SFDVKD. The CDR3 runs 15 residues. V was pared by 10 bases and J by 2 bases, with 19 bases between. The CDR3 sequence is CATTPEAGSNYGYTS. The CDR3 DNA reads TGTGCCACAACACCCGAGGCAGGTTCCAACTATGGCTACACCTCC.

This clonotype showed up many times. This sequence joins TRBV4-3 and TRBJ2-7, with D tentatively TRBD1 (5 bases). The germline V and J ends were trimmed by 4 bases and 5 bases, with 15 bases remaining between them. Germline assignment: CDR1 LGHNA and CDR2 YSLEER. The CDR3 covers 14 residues. The CDR3 coding sequence is TGCGCCAGCAGCCCCACAGGTATCCGCAACGAGCAGTACTTC. This translates into CASSPTGIRNEQYF.

This clonotype was recorded at least ten times. The chain joins TRBV4-3 to TRBJ2-3, with TRBD2 matching 8 bases. This CDR3 comprises 16 residues. The germline V gene has CDR1 LGHNA and CDR2 YSLEER. V was clipped by 3 bases and J by 2 bases; unmatched bases: 7. CDR3 loop: CASSQERGGLTDTQYF. CDR3 nucleotides: TGCGCCAGCAGCCAGGAACGGGGGGGCCTCACAGATACGCAGTATTTT.

V and J are TRBV19 and TRBJ1-2; D is unresolved. CDR1 and CDR2 (germline): LNHDA, SQIVND (reference sequence). This CDR3 comprises 12 residues. Trimming stripped 6 bases from V and 6 bases from J, with 11 bases between. The CDR3 coding sequence is TGTGCCAGTAGCGGAGACCGGGATGGCTACACCTTC. It yields the protein CASSGDRDGYTF.

The chain couples TRBV18 to TRBJ2-7, with D possibly called TRBD1 or TRBD2 (5 bases each). V lost 2 bases, J lost 2 bases, and 10 bases lay in between. This CDR3 has 14 amino acids. The germline V gene encodes CDR1 KGHSH and CDR2 LQKENI. The CDR3 sequence is CASSPSGTAYEQYF. The CDR3 coding sequence is TGTGCCAGCTCACCATCCGGGACGGCCTACGAGCAGTACTTC.

This clonotype was counted only a few times. The chain combines TRBV7-3 with TRBJ2-7; D gene ambiguous. Trimming removed 2 bases from V and 6 bases from J, with 26 bases in between. This CDR3 has 18 residues. From germline, CDR1 is SGHTA and CDR2 FQGTGA. This chain's CDR3 is CASSLESLALGRTPEQYF. As DNA, the CDR3 is TGTGCCAGCAGCTTAGAATCTTTGGCCCTAGGACGGACCCCCGAGCAGTACTTC.

This clonotype was found a few times. The genes are TRBV7-9 and TRBJ2-1; 9 bases agree with TRBD1. Germline trimming cut 0 bases from V and 2 bases from J; bases unmatched to any gene: 5. Germline values: CDR1 SEHNR, CDR2 FQNEAQ (reference sequence). The CDR3 length is 17 residues. The CDR3 here is CASSLAGGQGTYNEQFF. The DNA of the CDR3 is TGTGCCAGCAGCTTAGCTGGCGGACAGGGGACCTACAATGAGCAGTTCTTC.

In this sample, this clonotype turned up many times. V and J are TRBV5-1 and TRBJ2-7; D not certain. V lost 0 bases to trimming and J lost 0 bases, with 10 bases between them. Germline CDR1 and CDR2: SGHRS and YFSETQ. CDR3 length equals 15 residues. The CDR3 is CASSLVASSSYEQYF. In nucleotides, the CDR3 is TGCGCCAGCAGCTTGGTGGCATCGAGCTCCTACGAGCAGTACTTC. Full variable domain (rest looked up from reference TRBV5-1 and TRBJ2-7): KAGVTQTPRYLIKTRGQQVTLSCSPISGHRSVSWYQQTPGQGLQFLFEYFSETQRNKGNFPGRFSGRQFSNSRSEMNVSTLELGDSALYLCASSLVASSSYEQYFGPGTRLTVT.

The chain joins TRBV27 to TRBJ1-5; the D gene is possibly TRBD1 (5 bases). The V gene's germline CDR1 is MNHEY and CDR2 SMNVEV (reference sequence). V was cut by 0 bases and J by 3 bases, with 12 bases left in between. The CDR3 totals 16 residues. In DNA, the CDR3 is TGTGCCAGCAGTTTATCCGGCCGACAGTTCAATCAGCCCCAGCATTTT. It is translated as CASSLSGRQFNQPQHF.

This clonotype was found many times. The chain recombines TRBV7-2 with TRBJ2-7, with D hard to call. V lost 5 bases to trimming and J lost 7 bases, with 21 bases between them. Germline V gives CDR1 SGHTA, CDR2 FQGNSA. This CDR3 comprises 15 residues. CDR3 sequence: CASSPRPGGRREQYF. CDR3 DNA sequence: TGTGCCAGCAGCCCCCGGCCGGGTGGCCGTAGGGAGCAGTACTTC.